The clone carrying this T cell receptor (beta chain) occurred a few times. As every portion of the isolated RNA was reverse transcribed, the sequencing read expressed TCRB transcripts. Assay: immunoSEQ multiplex PCR; the TCRdb copy retains only in-frame clones and omits some. The table records 330,000 or so clones, 15% to 20% of them present only once. The data were obtained in a study of beta chain features in type 1 diabetes. Trimming left V 3 bases short and J 6 bases short, with 8 bases between. The CDR3 spans 11 residues. From germline, CDR1 is DFQATT and CDR2 SNEGSKA (reference sequence). This chain joins TRBV20-1 and TRBJ2-5; D unresolved. The source of this sequence is a young woman in good health. Sequencing was done on a sample of naive CD4+ T cells from blood. CDR3 DNA: TGCAGTGCTAGGAGCGAGCAGACCCAGTACTTC. It translates to CSARSEQTQYF.